These 21 T cell receptor beta chains share one sample of origin, sequenced in a study of CD8+ T cells in alopecia areata. cDNA prepared by RNA extraction and subsequent reverse transcription served as the template for sequencing. Repertoires were generated with immunoSEQ multiplex PCR, while TCRdb's copy carries only in-frame clones and drops some. The sample has around 100,000 clones, approximately 58% seen once. Sequenced input: CD4+ T cells sorted from blood. The receptors were sampled from a human donor in good health.

The chain recombines TRBV29-1 with TRBJ1-5; unclear D gene. Germline V CDR1 and CDR2: SQVTM, ANQGSEA. Trimming pared 4 bases from V and 7 bases from J, leaving 14 bases between. This CDR3 has 13 amino acids. The CDR3 sequence is CSVAPGFAQPQHF. The CDR3 bases are TGCAGCGTTGCCCCGGGTTTCGCCCAGCCCCAGCATTTT. The whole variable domain, remainder taken from reference TRBV29-1 and TRBJ1-5, is SAVISQKPSRDICQRGTSLTIQCQVDSQVTMMFWYRQQPGQSLTLIATANQGSEATYESGFVIDKFPISRPNLTFSTLTVSNMSPEDSSIYLCSVAPGFAQPQHFGDGTRLSIL.

This clone has only a few counts. The chain has TRBV14 and TRBJ2-3; the D call may be TRBD1 or TRBD2 (5 bases each). Trimming left V 3 bases short and J 1 base short, with 11 bases between. There are 15 residues in the CDR3. CDR1 and CDR2 (germline): SGHDN, FVKESK. CDR3 in amino acids: CASSQYGDGTDTQYF. The DNA of the CDR3 is TGTGCCAGCAGCCAGTACGGGGACGGCACAGATACGCAGTATTTT. Supplemented by reference TRBV14 and TRBJ2-3, the full variable domain reads EAGVTQFPSHSVIEKGQTVTLRCDPISGHDNLYWYRRVMGKEIKFLLHFVKESKQDESGMPNNRFLAERTGGTYSTLKVQPAELEDSGVYFCASSQYGDGTDTQYFGPGTRLTVL.

This sequence joins TRBV7-9 and TRBJ1-1, with 9 bases fitting TRBD1. Germline lookup yields CDR1 SEHNR and CDR2 FQNEAQ (reference sequence). V was pared by 5 bases and J by 6 bases, with 4 bases of the junction left unmatched. The CDR3 spans 13 residues. CDR3 DNA: TGTGCCAGCAGCGCCACAGGGGGCGCTGAAGCTTTCTTT. Its translation is CASSATGGAEAFF.

This clone was seen more than once but under ten times. The chain combines TRBV4-2 with TRBJ1-4; TRBD1 matches 10 bases. The CDR3 extends over 15 amino acids. CDR1 is LGHNA, CDR2 YNFKEQ, per germline. Germline trimming cut 4 bases from V and 7 bases from J; bases unmatched to any gene: 6. In DNA, the CDR3 is TGTGCCAGCAGCCTTCGACAGGGGGCAGGTGAAAAACTGTTTTTT. This encodes CASSLRQGAGEKLFF.

This clone was observed a single time. The chain links TRBV4-3 to TRBJ2-1, with D hard to call. Trimming removed 1 base from V and 7 bases from J, with 14 bases in between. The CDR3 extends over 15 amino acids. Germline CDR1 reads LGHNA; CDR2 reads YSLEER. This CDR3 is CASSQGPSRVNEQFF. CDR3 bases: TGCGCCAGCAGCCAAGGCCCCTCCCGGGTTAATGAGCAGTTCTTC.

This clone was seen just once. The chain joins TRBV6-6 to TRBJ2-3; 8 positions agree with TRBD1. The CDR3 is 15 residues long. CDR1 and CDR2 (germline): MNHNY, SVGAGI (reference sequence). V shed 2 bases and J 2 bases; nucleotides not matched to a gene: 3. The CDR3 is CASSYRTGTTDTQYF. The CDR3, as DNA: TGTGCCAGCAGTTACCGGACAGGGACCACAGATACGCAGTATTTT.

This sequence joins TRBV7-9 and TRBJ2-5; 8 bases are a match to TRBD2. Germline V gives CDR1 SEHNR, CDR2 FQNEAQ (reference sequence). Losses at the gene ends were 1 base for V and 2 bases for J; bases not matched to a gene: 3. The CDR3 is 15 residues long. Written as DNA, the CDR3 is TGTGCCAGCAGCTTAGGGGCTAGCGGGCAAGAGACCCAGTACTTC. Translating it yields CASSLGASGQETQYF.

The chain carries TRBV30 and TRBJ1-2; D call uncertain. CDR1 is GTSNPN, CDR2 SVGIG, per germline (reference sequence). V was pared by 2 bases and J by 2 bases, with 15 bases between. The CDR3 spans 15 residues. The DNA for the CDR3 is TGTGCCTGGAGTCCGCCAGCAGCAACCAACTATGGCTACACCTTC. This gives the protein CAWSPPAATNYGYTF.

The CDR3 sequence: CSATRGSGYTF. The CDR3 DNA is TGCAGTGCTACCAGGGGATCCGGCTACACCTTC. The chain has TRBV20-1 and TRBJ1-2, with TRBD1 as a possible D gene (6 bases). The V gene lost 4 bases and the J gene lost 8 bases, with 11 bases spanning the gap. Germline assignment: CDR1 DFQATT and CDR2 SNEGSKA (reference sequence). This CDR3 is 11 amino acids long.

V is TRBV9 and J is TRBJ2-7; 8 bases agree with TRBD1. The CDR3 is made up of 15 amino acids. The V gene end was trimmed by 0 bases and the J gene end by 4 bases; junction bases not matched to a gene: 6. Germline V gives CDR1 SGDLS, CDR2 YYNGEE. CDR3 coding DNA: TGTGCCAGCAGCGTAGGACCAGGGGGCGAGTACGAGCAGTACTTC. Its translation is CASSVGPGGEYEQYF.

In its sample, this clone was seen a few times. This chain joins TRBV25-1 and TRBJ1-1; a weak D match, TRBD1 (6 bases). CDR3 length equals 15 residues. V dropped 3 bases and J dropped 5 bases, with 16 bases sitting between them. Germline loops: CDR1 MGHDK, CDR2 SYGVNS. Written as DNA, the CDR3 is TGTGCCAGCAGTGAGCCAGGGGCACTTGGAACTGAAGCTTTCTTT. Amino acids: CASSEPGALGTEAFF. Looking up the rest from reference TRBV25-1 and TRBJ1-1 gives the full variable domain: EADIYQTPRYLVIGTGKKITLECSQTMGHDKMYWYQQDPGMELHLIHYSYGVNSTEKGDLSSESTVSRIRTEHFPLTLESARPSHTSQYLCASSEPGALGTEAFFGQGTRLTVV.

The rearrangement joins TRBV30 to TRBJ2-5; TRBD1 might be the D (6 bases). V lost 0 bases and J 8 bases, leaving 13 bases between the germline ends. CDR1 is GTSNPN, CDR2 SVGIG, per germline (reference sequence). The CDR3 totals 13 residues. In DNA, the CDR3 is TGTGCCTGGAGTGTACAGGGTGAAGGAACCCAGTACTTC. As protein: CAWSVQGEGTQYF.

The chain has TRBV19 and TRBJ1-1; TRBD1 matches 8 bases. There are 14 residues in the CDR3. With V trimmed by 6 bases and J by 0 bases, 3 bases remained unmatched. CDR1 is LNHDA, CDR2 SQIVND, per germline (reference sequence). The CDR3 reads CASRRGQVNTEAFF. CDR3 nucleotide sequence: TGTGCCAGTAGAAGGGGACAGGTGAACACTGAAGCTTTCTTT.

For this clone: This specimen includes other DNA sequences encoding the same CDR3. The rearrangement links TRBV29-1 to TRBJ2-3; no definite D call. The CDR3 loop spans 12 amino acids. Per germline, CDR1 SQVTM and CDR2 ANQGSEA. The V and J ends lost 1 base and 1 base respectively, with 3 bases between them. The CDR3 region is CSVEGGTDTQYF. CDR3 DNA sequence: TGCAGCGTTGAAGGGGGCACAGATACGCAGTATTTT.

The chain joins TRBV29-1 to TRBJ2-5; TRBD1 matches at 8 bases. The V segment lost 5 bases and the J segment 5 bases; nucleotides outside the gene matches: 13. The length of the CDR3 is 15 residues. The V gene's germline CDR1 is SQVTM and CDR2 ANQGSEA. The CDR3 loop is CSVYLAGTGQETQYF. Here the CDR3 DNA reads TGCAGCGTTTACTTGGCCGGGACAGGCCAGGAGACCCAGTACTTC.

The CDR3, as DNA: TGTGCCAGCAGCCTCCTAGTGAATTCACCCCTCCACTTT. This codes for CASSLLVNSPLHF. The chain employs TRBV7-3 and TRBJ1-6; D remains unclear. The germline gives CDR1 SGHTA, CDR2 FQGTGA. The length of the CDR3 is 13 residues. Between the trimmed V and J ends, which lost 5 bases and 7 bases, there was a span of 9 bases.

This chain uses TRBV29-1 with TRBJ2-6; D remains unclear. The CDR3 spans 15 residues. V was clipped by 3 bases and J by 2 bases, with 11 bases between them. Germline V CDR1 and CDR2: SQVTM, ANQGSEA. The CDR3 sequence: CSVEDPSTGANVLTF. The DNA of the CDR3 is TGCAGCGTTGAGGACCCGTCAACTGGGGCCAACGTCCTGACTTTC.

V is TRBV30 and J is TRBJ1-5; D is undetermined. The V end lost 0 bases, the J end lost 3 bases, and 9 bases lay between the germline ends. This CDR3 has 14 amino acids. The germline V gene has CDR1 GTSNPN and CDR2 SVGIG (reference sequence). CDR3 nucleotides: TGTGCCTGGAGTGTACTAGGCGTCAATCAGCCCCAGCATTTT. It is translated as CAWSVLGVNQPQHF.

This clone has just a few counts. Other DNA sequences within the sample encode an identical CDR3. The V gene is TRBV2, the J gene TRBJ2-6; D not certain. V was pared by 7 bases and J by 4 bases, with 5 bases between. The CDR3 is made up of 12 amino acids. Germline CDR1 is SNHLY and CDR2 is FYNNEI. CDR3 DNA: TGTGCCAGCACAGCCGGGGCCAACGTCCTGACTTTC. Protein sequence: CASTAGANVLTF.

This chain's CDR3 is CSVLRGANTGELFF. DNA of the CDR3: TGCAGCGTCTTACGGGGGGCTAACACCGGGGAGCTGTTTTTT. The chain combines TRBV29-1 with TRBJ2-2; TRBD2 is a possible D gene (7 bases). With 6 bases removed from V and 2 bases from J, the gap between germline ends came to 13 bases. The CDR3 is 14 amino acids. Germline CDR1 and CDR2: SQVTM and ANQGSEA.

This rearrangement joins TRBV28 to TRBJ2-7; 9 nucleotides align to TRBD1. Germline V gene sequence: CDR1 MDHEN, CDR2 SYDVKM. The length of the CDR3 is 14 residues. With V trimmed by 6 bases and J by 5 bases, 8 bases remained unmatched. The CDR3 loop is CASSSGTGPHEQYF. As DNA, the CDR3 is TGTGCCAGCAGCTCCGGGACAGGGCCCCACGAGCAGTACTTC. The full variable domain, with the rest looked up from reference TRBV28 and TRBJ2-7, is DVKVTQSSRYLVKRTGEKVFLECVQDMDHENMFWYRQDPGLGLRLIYFSYDVKMKEKGDIPEGYSVSREKKERFSLILESASTNQTSMYLCASSSGTGPHEQYFGPGTRLTVT.